The clone carrying this T cell receptor (beta chain) was detected a few times. Its antigen is still unknown. This sample stems from a study of CD8+ T cells in alopecia areata. Study observations and caveats: Scalp sequencing also captures normal skin's resident alphabeta T cells. Among the 100 top clones, expanded CD8+ clones, like scalp clonality, were significantly decreased by tofacitinib.

Once RNA had been extracted, it was reverse transcribed into cDNA to act as the sequencing template. TCRdb keeps only in-frame clones here, not all; method: immunoSEQ multiplex PCR. The sample lists roughly 200,000 clones, around half occurring once. The sample's treatment: oral pan-JAK inhibitor, 5-10 mg twice daily. CDR1 is ENHRY and CDR2 is SYGVKD in the germline V gene. This CDR3 contains 18 residues. V shed 6 bases, J shed 2 bases, and the junction held 9 bases outside the gene matches. The chain couples TRBV10-3 to TRBJ2-2, with 13 bases fitting TRBD2. Sequenced material: CD8+ T cells sorted from blood, taken at week 24, from a patient treated with tofacitinib. The origin of this receptor is a human donor with alopecia areata. The CDR3: CAIRIPGLAGVNTGELFF. The DNA of the CDR3 is TGTGCCATCAGGATCCCCGGACTAGCGGGGGTTAACACCGGGGAGCTGTTTTTT.